These 18 T cell receptor beta chains originate from one sample sequenced in a study of human T cells and chemical hapten exposure. Time point meaning: patch test 1, 2 weeks after DPC sensitization. Treatment reported: therapeutic diphenylcyclopropenone sensitization with weekly scalp DPC. From the RACE reads, TCRdb called clonotypes with MiXCR, one entry per CDR3 protein. The table includes 150,000 to 200,000 distinct CDR3 sequences, about 14% detected once. The input for sequencing was whole blood, taken in connection with sensitization to the hapten diphenylcyclopropenone (DPC). These receptors were collected from a woman in her thirties with alopecia areata. Some clones in this sample may be carry-over from other donors' samples.

This sequence joins TRBV3-1 and TRBJ2-5; D is unresolved. V was shortened by 2 bases and J by 0 bases, with 4 bases between the two germline ends. CDR3 length: 13 residues. Germline V gene sequence: CDR1 LGHDT, CDR2 YNNKEL (reference sequence). CDR3 sequence (DNA): TGTGCCAGCAGCCAACGATACCAAGAGACCCAGTACTTC. Its protein is CASSQRYQETQYF.

There are many counts of this clonotype. The chain recombines TRBV6-2 or TRBV6-3 with TRBJ2-5, with D unclear. CDR3 length: 12 residues. Per germline, CDR1 MNHEY and CDR2 SVGEGT. Between the trimmed V and J ends, which lost 2 bases and 5 bases, there was a span of 6 bases. DNA for the CDR3: TGTGCCAGCAGTTACCTGCGGGAGACCCAGTACTTC. Translation: CASSYLRETQYF.

This sequence joins TRBV5-5 and TRBJ2-7; D unclear. CDR1 is SGHKS, CDR2 YYEKEE, per germline (reference sequence). V was pared by 4 bases and J by 2 bases, with 10 bases between. The CDR3 runs to 13 residues. CDR3: CASSAAPAYEQYF. CDR3 sequence (DNA): TGTGCCAGCAGCGCCGCCCCTGCCTACGAGCAGTACTTC.

This clonotype has at least ten counts. V usage is TRBV28 and J usage is TRBJ2-3; TRBD1 agrees at 7 bases. The CDR3 consists of 15 residues. Looked up from germline, CDR1 is MDHEN and CDR2 is SYDVKM. V lost 7 bases, J lost 7 bases, and 14 bases stayed unmatched. In DNA, the CDR3 is TGTGCCAGCACCTCCCCTTCGGTAGGGGGCTATACGCAGTATTTT. Its translation is CASTSPSVGGYTQYF.

V usage is TRBV20-1 and J usage is TRBJ1-1, with TRBD1 identical over 7 bases. CDR1 is DFQATT, CDR2 SNEGSKA, per germline (reference sequence). V gave up 7 bases and J gave up 5 bases; unmatched junction bases: 7. The CDR3 runs 12 residues. CDR3 coding DNA: TGCAGTGTTACAGGGGTTGGTACTGAAGCTTTCTTT. Its protein is CSVTGVGTEAFF.

This clonotype was detected ten times or more. The chain combines TRBV2 with TRBJ1-2, with D perhaps TRBD1 (6 bases). The length of the CDR3 is 13 residues. Trimming left V 7 bases short and J 4 bases short, with 13 bases between. Per germline, CDR1 SNHLY and CDR2 FYNNEI. The CDR3 sequence: CASTLGQIYGYTF. The CDR3 DNA reads TGTGCCAGCACCTTAGGACAGATCTATGGCTACACCTTC.

CDR3: CASSPWTGTGTETQYF. DNA of the CDR3: TGTGCCAGTAGTCCCTGGACAGGGACAGGGACAGAGACCCAGTACTTC. The chain couples TRBV19 to TRBJ2-5; 9 bases match TRBD1. Germline assignment: CDR1 LNHDA and CDR2 SQIVND (reference sequence). The CDR3 covers 16 residues. V lost 5 bases, J lost 4 bases, and 11 bases stayed unmatched.

The V gene is TRBV6-5, the J gene TRBJ2-5; 10 positions match TRBD2. The germline V gene has CDR1 MNHEY and CDR2 SVGAGI. Germline trimming cut 6 bases from V and 4 bases from J; bases unmatched to any gene: 5. The CDR3 loop spans 14 amino acids. Here the CDR3 reads CASSLLAGAETQYF. As DNA, the CDR3 is TGTGCCAGCAGCTTGCTAGCGGGGGCAGAGACCCAGTACTTC.

The V call is TRBV12-3 or TRBV12-4, the J call TRBJ1-2, with D hard to call. Trimming removed 5 bases from V and 4 bases from J, with 14 bases in between. This CDR3 comprises 14 residues. The CDR3 spells CASSPELNSYGYTF. The DNA for the CDR3 is TGTGCCAGCAGTCCGGAATTAAACTCCTATGGCTACACCTTC.

The chain employs TRBV12-3 or TRBV12-4 and TRBJ2-7; D might be TRBD1 (6 bases). Trimming pared 5 bases from V and 4 bases from J, leaving 12 bases between. This CDR3 has 13 amino acids. Written as DNA, the CDR3 is TGTGCCAGCAGTGAAGCGACAGGTTACGAGCAGTACTTC. As protein: CASSEATGYEQYF.

This clonotype appeared a few times. The chain recombines TRBV6-5 with TRBJ1-6; D is uncertain. The CDR3 length is 15 residues. Germline CDR1 and CDR2: MNHEY and SVGAGI. V lost 2 bases and J lost 7, with 12 bases in between. The CDR3 spells CASSYAGNGNSPLHF. In DNA, the CDR3 is TGTGCCAGCAGTTACGCCGGGAATGGAAATTCACCCCTCCACTTT.

This clonotype was picked up a small number of times. J is TRBJ2-3 and V is TRBV29-1, with no clear D. The CDR3 runs to 13 residues. Trimming cost V 3 bases and J 2 bases, with 9 bases left between them. Germline CDR1 reads SQVTM; CDR2 reads ANQGSEA. Written as DNA, the CDR3 is TGCAGCGTTGATTTGGAGTACACAGATACGCAGTATTTT. Protein product: CSVDLEYTDTQYF.

This clonotype was observed a few times. The chain couples TRBV4-2 to TRBJ2-3; a weak D match, TRBD2 (5 bases). The CDR3 extends over 15 amino acids. Per the germline V gene, CDR1 is LGHNA and CDR2 is YNFKEQ. Deletions cut 0 bases from V and 5 bases from J, with 12 bases between. This CDR3 is CASSQDGILGDTQYF. CDR3 nucleotide sequence: TGTGCCAGCAGCCAAGACGGGATTCTCGGAGATACGCAGTATTTT.

This clonotype came up many times. The chain carries TRBV10-3 and TRBJ2-3; 12 bases map to TRBD1. V trimming: 4 bases; J trimming: 0 bases; junction bases outside the gene matches: 2. Germline V CDR1 and CDR2: ENHRY, SYGVKD. The CDR3 extends over 16 amino acids. The CDR3 region is CAISGGQGASTDTQYF. CDR3 sequence (DNA): TGTGCCATCAGTGGGGGACAGGGGGCGAGCACAGATACGCAGTATTTT.

This clonotype was seen a handful of times. The chain uses TRBV5-6 and TRBJ2-1, with D tentatively TRBD1 or TRBD2 (5 bases each). Germline V gene sequence: CDR1 SGHDT, CDR2 YYEEEE. V dropped 1 base and J dropped 8 bases, with 16 bases sitting between them. The CDR3 extends over 15 amino acids. As DNA, the CDR3 is TGTGCCAGCAGCTTGTTGCTGGCGAGAGGGGATGAGCAGTTCTTC. Protein product: CASSLLLARGDEQFF. Complete variable domain (other parts from reference TRBV5-6 and TRBJ2-1): DAGVTQSPTHLIKTRGQQVTLRCSPKSGHDTVSWYQQALGQGPQFIFQYYEEEERQRGNFPDRFSGHQFPNYSSELNVNALLLGDSALYLCASSLLLARGDEQFFGPGTRLTVL.

This clonotype has just a few counts. The chain employs TRBV29-1 and TRBJ1-1; D is ambiguous. The CDR3 has 13 residues. Germline V lookup: CDR1 SQVTM, CDR2 ANQGSEA. With 6 bases removed from V and 0 bases from J, the gap between germline ends came to 11 bases. The CDR3 DNA follows: TGCAGCGTGATGAGGGTCCTGAACACTGAAGCTTTCTTT. It codes for CSVMRVLNTEAFF.

This clonotype was picked up a small number of times. The CDR3 DNA reads as TGCAGTGCCCAACGCAAGGGGAGCGTCTACGAGCAGTACTTC. It specifies CSAQRKGSVYEQYF. This chain links TRBV20-1 with TRBJ2-7, with D possibly called TRBD1 or TRBD2 (5 bases each). The CDR3 consists of 14 residues. V was cut by 6 bases and J by 3 bases, with 18 bases left in between. Germline lookup yields CDR1 DFQATT and CDR2 SNEGSKA (reference sequence).

V gene TRBV5-4 combines with J gene TRBJ2-5; 13 bases line up with TRBD2. Trimming cost V 1 base and J 4 bases; bases outside gene matches: 1. CDR3 length: 15 amino acids. Germline CDR1 reads SGHNT; CDR2 reads YYREEE (reference sequence). In DNA, the CDR3 is TGTGCCAGCAGCTTGACTAGCGGGGGGGCAGAGACCCAGTACTTC. Its protein product is CASSLTSGGAETQYF.